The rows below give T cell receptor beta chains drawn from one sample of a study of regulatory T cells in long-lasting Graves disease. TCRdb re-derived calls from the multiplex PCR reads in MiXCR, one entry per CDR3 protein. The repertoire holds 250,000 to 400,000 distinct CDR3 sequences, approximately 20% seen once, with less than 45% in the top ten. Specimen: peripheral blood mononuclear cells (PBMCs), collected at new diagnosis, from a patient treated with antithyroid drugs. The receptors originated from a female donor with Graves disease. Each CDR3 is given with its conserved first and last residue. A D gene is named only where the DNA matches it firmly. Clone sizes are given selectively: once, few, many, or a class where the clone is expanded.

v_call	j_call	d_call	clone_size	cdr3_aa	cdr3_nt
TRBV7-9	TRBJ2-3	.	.	CASSLASADTQYF	TGTGCCAGCAGCTTAGCGAGTGCGGATACGCAGTATTTT
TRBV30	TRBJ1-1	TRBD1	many	CAWSPQGAPGNTEAFF	TGTGCCTGGAGCCCCCAGGGGGCGCCGGGGAACACTGAAGCTTTCTTT
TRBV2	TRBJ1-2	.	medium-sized	CASRPPGRGVRFNYGYTF	TGTGCCAGCAGACCTCCGGGACGAGGAGTACGGTTCAACTATGGCTACACCTTC
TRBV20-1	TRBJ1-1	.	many	CSGTSNTEAFF	TGCAGTGGGACATCGAACACTGAAGCTTTCTTT
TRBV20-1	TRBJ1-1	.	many	CSVPEYTEAFF	TGCAGTGTACCAGAGTACACTGAAGCTTTCTTT
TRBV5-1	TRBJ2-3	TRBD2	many	CASSQLALSTDTQYF	TGCGCCAGCAGCCAACTAGCGTTAAGCACAGATACGCAGTATTTT
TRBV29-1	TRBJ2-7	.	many	CSVGALGRSGDYEQYF	TGCAGCGTTGGAGCTTTGGGACGGTCAGGGGACTACGAGCAGTACTTC
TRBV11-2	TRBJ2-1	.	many	CASSFKLDWVNEQFF	TGTGCCAGCAGCTTTAAACTAGATTGGGTAAATGAGCAGTTCTTC
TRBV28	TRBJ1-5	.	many	CASRPGGQPQHF	TGTGCCAGCAGACCGGGGGGTCAGCCCCAGCATTTT
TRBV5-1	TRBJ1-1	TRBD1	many	CASSGTGTVEAFF	TGCGCCAGCAGCGGAACCGGGACAGTAGAAGCTTTCTTT
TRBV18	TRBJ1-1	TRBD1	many	CASSLLRGDTEAFF	TGTGCCAGCTCACTTCTCAGGGGGGACACTGAAGCTTTCTTT
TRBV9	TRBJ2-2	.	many	CASTPSGMESGELFF	TGTGCCAGCACCCCCTCCGGGATGGAGAGCGGGGAGCTGTTTTTT
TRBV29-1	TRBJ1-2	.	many	CSVVSDNGYTF	TGCAGCGTTGTATCGGATAATGGCTACACCTTC
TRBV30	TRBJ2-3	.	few	CAWSRNVGARQYF	TGTGCCTGGAGTCGAAATGTCGGGGCGCGGCAGTATTTT
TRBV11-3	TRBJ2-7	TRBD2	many	CASRIGLALQEQYF	TGTGCCAGCAGAATCGGACTAGCGTTGCAGGAGCAGTACTTC
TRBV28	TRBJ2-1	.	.	CASGGGSSYNEQFF	TGTGCCAGCGGGGGCGGGAGCTCCTACAATGAGCAGTTCTTC
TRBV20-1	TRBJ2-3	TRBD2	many	CSALTGTTRTDTQYF	TGCAGTGCTCTTACCGGGACTACCCGAACAGATACGCAGTATTTT
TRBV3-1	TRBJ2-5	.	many	CASSQAVSSETQYF	TGTGCCAGCAGCCAGGCGGTCAGCTCGGAGACCCAGTACTTC
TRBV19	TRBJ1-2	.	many	CASSIDRVSSYTF	TGTGCCAGTAGTATAGATCGGGTATCGAGCTACACCTTC
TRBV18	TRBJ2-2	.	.	CASSPPGITGELFF	TGTGCCAGCTCACCACCGGGTATCACCGGGGAGCTGTTTTTT
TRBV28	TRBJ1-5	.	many	CASYSFPTYSNQPQHF	TGTGCCAGCTACAGTTTTCCCACATATAGCAATCAGCCCCAGCATTTT
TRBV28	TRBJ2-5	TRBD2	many	CASSLFVWRGNQETQYF	TGTGCCAGCAGTTTATTTGTGTGGCGGGGGAATCAAGAGACCCAGTACTTC
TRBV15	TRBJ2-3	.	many	CATKIQGRADTQYF	TGTGCCACCAAGATCCAGGGTAGGGCAGATACGCAGTATTTT
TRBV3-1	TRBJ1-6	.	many	CASSHNPVSPLHF	TGTGCCAGCAGCCACAATCCAGTTTCACCCCTCCACTTT
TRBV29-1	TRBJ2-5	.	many	CSVLKRNQETQYF	TGCAGCGTTCTAAAACGGAACCAAGAGACCCAGTACTTC
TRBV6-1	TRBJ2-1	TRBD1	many	CATVDRDNEQFF	TGTGCCACCGTTGACAGGGACAATGAGCAGTTCTTC
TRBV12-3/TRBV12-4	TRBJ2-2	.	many	CASSMRTGELFF	TGTGCCAGCAGTATGAGGACCGGGGAGCTGTTTTTT
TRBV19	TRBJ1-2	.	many	CARQVRNGYTF	TGTGCCAGGCAGGTGCGGAATGGCTACACCTTC
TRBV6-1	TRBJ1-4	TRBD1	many	CASRTGTGGLDEKLFF	TGTGCCAGCAGAACCGGGACAGGGGGCTTGGATGAAAAACTGTTTTTT
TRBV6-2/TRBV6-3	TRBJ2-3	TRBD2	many	CASTRGRTDTQYF	TGTGCCAGCACGCGCGGGAGGACAGATACGCAGTATTTT
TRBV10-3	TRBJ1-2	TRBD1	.	CAISESGTGGSSNYGYTF	TGTGCCATCAGTGAGTCGGGGACAGGGGGTTCATCTAACTATGGCTACACCTTC
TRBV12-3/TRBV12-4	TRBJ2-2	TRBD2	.	CASSLETGRVNTGELFF	TGTGCCAGCAGTTTAGAGACCGGGAGGGTAAACACCGGGGAGCTGTTTTTT
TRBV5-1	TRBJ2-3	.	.	CASSLTVGTDTQYF	TGCGCCAGCAGCCTGACGGTGGGCACAGATACGCAGTATTTT
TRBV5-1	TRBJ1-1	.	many	CASSGTGEGEAFF	TGCGCCAGCAGCGGAACTGGGGAAGGGGAAGCTTTCTTT
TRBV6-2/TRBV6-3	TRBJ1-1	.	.	CASSYSRINFENTEAFF	TGTGCCAGCAGTTACTCGAGAATAAATTTTGAGAACACTGAAGCTTTCTTT
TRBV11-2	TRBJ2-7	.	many	CASSLVPGATYEQYF	TGTGCCAGCAGCTTAGTCCCTGGGGCAACCTACGAGCAGTACTTC
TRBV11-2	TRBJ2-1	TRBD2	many	CASSLRGTRGENEQFF	TGTGCCAGCAGCTTAAGAGGGACTAGGGGGGAGAATGAGCAGTTCTTC
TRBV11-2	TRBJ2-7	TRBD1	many	CASSSRIDRDEQYF	TGTGCCAGCAGCTCGCGGATAGACAGGGACGAGCAGTACTTC
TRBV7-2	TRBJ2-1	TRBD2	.	CASSLTSGSWNEQFF	TGTGCCAGCAGCTTAACTAGCGGGAGTTGGAATGAGCAGTTCTTC
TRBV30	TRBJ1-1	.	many	CAWGGLINTEAFF	TGTGCCTGGGGGGGATTGATTAACACTGAAGCTTTCTTT
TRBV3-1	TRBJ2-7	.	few	CASSRIRDGPYEQYF	TGTGCCAGCAGCCGAATCCGGGACGGCCCCTACGAGCAGTACTTC
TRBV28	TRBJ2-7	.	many	CASSGPPAYEQYF	TGTGCCAGCAGTGGGCCTCCTGCCTACGAGCAGTACTTC
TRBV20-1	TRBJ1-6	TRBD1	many	CSARETGRNSPLHF	TGCAGTGCTAGAGAGACAGGGCGTAATTCACCCCTCCACTTT
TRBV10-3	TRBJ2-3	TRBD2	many	CAISELRETDTQYF	TGTGCCATCAGTGAATTGCGGGAGACAGATACGCAGTATTTT
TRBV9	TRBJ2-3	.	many	CASSVGVADTQYF	TGTGCCAGCAGCGTAGGAGTGGCAGATACGCAGTATTTT
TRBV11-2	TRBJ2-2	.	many	CASTSRGSGAGELFF	TGTGCCAGCACAAGCCGGGGTTCGGGGGCCGGGGAGCTGTTTTTT
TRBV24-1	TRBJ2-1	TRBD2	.	CATSDQGLAGEGPTNEQFF	TGTGCCACCAGTGACCAGGGACTAGCGGGAGAGGGGCCTACCAATGAGCAGTTCTTC
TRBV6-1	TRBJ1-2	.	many	CASSDVAGGTNYGYTF	TGTGCCAGCAGTGACGTGGCAGGTGGAACTAACTATGGCTACACCTTC
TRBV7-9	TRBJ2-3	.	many	CASSLSVSARADTQYF	TGTGCCAGCAGCCTTTCAGTGTCAGCGCGAGCAGATACGCAGTATTTT
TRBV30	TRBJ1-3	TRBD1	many	CAWSIGDRAPDTIYF	TGTGCCTGGAGTATCGGTGACAGGGCACCCGACACCATATATTTT
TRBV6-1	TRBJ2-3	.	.	CASGGGLAGTDTQYF	TGTGCCAGTGGGGGGGGGCTAGCGGGCACAGATACGCAGTATTTT
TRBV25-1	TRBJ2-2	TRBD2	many	CANHTSLAANTGELFF	TGTGCCAATCACACTTCTCTAGCGGCGAACACCGGGGAGCTGTTTTTT
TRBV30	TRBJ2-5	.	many	CAWSVSQETQYF	TGTGCCTGGAGTGTGTCCCAAGAGACCCAGTACTTC
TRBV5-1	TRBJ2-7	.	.	CASSPEGQILSYEQYF	TGCGCCAGCAGCCCAGAGGGACAAATCCTCTCCTACGAGCAGTACTTC
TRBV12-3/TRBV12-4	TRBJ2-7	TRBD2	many	CASSPRTSGFITYEQYF	TGTGCCAGCAGTCCAAGGACTAGCGGATTTATAACCTACGAGCAGTACTTC
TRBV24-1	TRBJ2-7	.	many	CATSDLAATHAYEQYF	TGTGCCACCAGTGACTTAGCAGCGACACACGCCTACGAGCAGTACTTC
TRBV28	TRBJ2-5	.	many	CASRQQGSMETQYF	TGTGCCAGCAGGCAACAGGGTAGTATGGAGACCCAGTACTTC